The 27 T cell receptor beta chains below all came from one sample that was sequenced in a study of identical twins. TCRdb reprocessed the 5' RACE reads with MiXCR, giving one entry per CDR3 protein. This sample yields approximately 590,000 distinct CDR3 sequences, of which nearly 10% are seen a single time; 2.5% to 3.5% belongs to the top ten. The data also belong to a second study, concerning yellow fever vaccine responses in identical twins.

What was sequenced was PBMCs. All receptors derive from a woman between 18 and 29 years old in good health.

The chain recombines TRBV18 with TRBJ2-7, with a tentative D call TRBD2 (6 bases). Trimming took off 3 bases at V and 2 bases at J, with 14 bases between the two ends. The CDR3 has 15 residues. Germline V gene sequence: CDR1 KGHSH, CDR2 LQKENI. The CDR3 DNA follows: TGTGCCAGCTCACCCAGCCGAGCGGGCCCCTACGAGCAGTACTTC. Amino acids: CASSPSRAGPYEQYF.

This clonotype was observed a few times. CDR3 loop: CASSQDEEETQYF. The CDR3 DNA is TGTGCCAGCAGCCAAGATGAGGAAGAGACCCAGTACTTC. The chain uses TRBV3-1 and TRBJ2-5; no reliable D call. From germline, CDR1 is LGHDT and CDR2 YNNKEL (reference sequence). This CDR3 is 13 amino acids long. V was cut by 0 bases and J by 3 bases, with 5 bases left in between.

This chain uses TRBV9 with TRBJ2-2; TRBD2 agrees at 7 bases. With V trimmed by 0 bases and J by 3 bases, 2 bases remained unmatched. The CDR3 is 15 amino acids. Germline CDR1 SGDLS, CDR2 YYNGEE. The CDR3 here is CASSVAGGYTGELFF. CDR3 nucleotide sequence: TGTGCCAGCAGCGTAGCGGGGGGATACACCGGGGAGCTGTTTTTT.

This clonotype was counted ten times or more. The chain recombines TRBV11-2 with TRBJ1-3, with 8 bases identical to TRBD1. The V and J ends lost 7 bases and 7 bases, in that order; junction bases with no gene match: 6. CDR3 length: 13 amino acids. The germline V gene has CDR1 SGHAT and CDR2 FQNNGV. As DNA, the CDR3 is TGTGCCAGCATCGCAACAGGGGGTAACACCATATATTTT. Translated, it gives CASIATGGNTIYF.

CDR3 sequence: CASSYSAGQETQYF. CDR3 coding DNA: TGTGCCAGCAGTTACTCGGCGGGGCAAGAGACCCAGTACTTC. The rearrangement uses TRBV6-5 and TRBJ2-5; tentatively, D is TRBD2 (6 bases). There are 14 residues in the CDR3. CDR1 and CDR2 from the germline V gene are MNHEY and SVGAGI. Deletions cut 0 bases from V and 2 bases from J, with 7 bases between.

The chain links TRBV5-1 to TRBJ2-7; 8 bases are shared with TRBD2. Germline CDR1 SGHRS, CDR2 YFSETQ. Trimming at V came to 0 bases and at J to 5 bases, leaving 7 bases not matched to a gene. CDR3 length: 15 amino acids. CDR3 sequence: CASSLASGGRNEQYF. Here the CDR3 DNA reads TGCGCCAGCAGCTTGGCCTCGGGGGGGAGGAACGAGCAGTACTTC.

A few counts support this clonotype. The gene calls are TRBV4-3 and TRBJ2-1, with a possible D match to TRBD2 (6 bases). V was shortened by 2 bases and J by 0 bases, with 14 bases between the two germline ends. The CDR3 contains 17 residues. Germline assignment: CDR1 LGHNA and CDR2 YSLEER. CDR3 protein: CASSQQRAGLSYNEQFF. In DNA, the CDR3 is TGCGCCAGCAGCCAACAGAGAGCGGGTCTCTCCTACAATGAGCAGTTCTTC.

This clonotype was observed a few times. The V call is TRBV7-9, the J call TRBJ1-1; tentative D call: TRBD1 (6 bases). Trimming removed 5 bases from V and 11 bases from J, with 18 bases in between. The CDR3 consists of 13 residues. From germline, CDR1 is SEHNR and CDR2 FQNEAQ (reference sequence). DNA for the CDR3: TGTGCCAGCAGCAAGGCAGGGGTCGGGAGGGCTTTCTTT. This codes for CASSKAGVGRAFF.

The chain combines TRBV4-2 with TRBJ2-5; tentatively, D is TRBD1 or TRBD2 (5 bases each). The CDR3 is 17 residues long. Trimming removed 0 bases at V and 2 bases at J, with 16 bases between. The V gene's germline CDR1 is LGHNA and CDR2 YNFKEQ. For the CDR3, the DNA is TGTGCCAGCAGCCAAGACAATGCTGGGACGATACAAGAGACCCAGTACTTC. Residues: CASSQDNAGTIQETQYF.

This clonotype was counted many times. The chain recombines TRBV28 with TRBJ2-5, with 9 nucleotides matching TRBD1. Germline lookup yields CDR1 MDHEN and CDR2 SYDVKM. The CDR3 is made up of 14 amino acids. The V segment lost 2 bases and the J segment 4 bases; nucleotides outside the gene matches: 2. CDR3 sequence reads: CASSLLDRGETQYF. CDR3 nucleotides: TGTGCCAGCAGTTTACTGGACAGGGGAGAGACCCAGTACTTC.

This clonotype was recorded a few times. The genes are TRBV13 and TRBJ2-3, with D perhaps TRBD1 (6 bases). The CDR3 sequence is 15 residues long. Trimming took off 4 bases at V and 5 bases at J, with 16 bases between the two ends. Per germline, CDR1 PRHDT and CDR2 FYEKMQ (reference sequence). The CDR3 is CASSSHDDRQDTQYF. Here the CDR3 DNA reads TGTGCCAGCAGCTCCCACGACGACAGGCAAGATACGCAGTATTTT.

The sample holds a few counts of this clonotype. The chain recombines TRBV4-3 with TRBJ2-1; D remains unclear. CDR3 size: 15 residues. Trimming pared 0 bases from V and 3 bases from J, leaving 9 bases between. The germline V gene has CDR1 LGHNA and CDR2 YSLEER. The CDR3 nucleotides read TGCGCCAGCAGCCAAGATTTGTACAGCTACAATGAGCAGTTCTTC. It codes for CASSQDLYSYNEQFF.

The chain joins TRBV6-1 to TRBJ2-1, with D perhaps matching TRBD2 (6 bases). V was pared by 5 bases and J by 5 bases, with 13 bases between. Per germline, CDR1 MNHNS and CDR2 SASEGT. This CDR3 region has 14 residues. This chain's CDR3 is CASSPTRLNNEQFF. The DNA for the CDR3 is TGTGCCAGCAGTCCGACTAGGCTAAACAATGAGCAGTTCTTC.

This clonotype was counted ten times or more. CDR3 DNA sequence: TGCGCCAGCAGCCAAGATCTGGCGGGAGGTCAAAACATTCAGTACTTC. This sequence encodes CASSQDLAGGQNIQYF. The V gene is TRBV4-3, the J gene TRBJ2-4; 8 bases agree with TRBD2. This CDR3 has 16 residues. From germline, CDR1 is LGHNA and CDR2 YSLEER. The V gene end was trimmed by 0 bases and the J gene end by 5 bases; junction bases not matched to a gene: 6.

This clonotype appeared many times. The rearrangement uses TRBV7-9 and TRBJ2-2; D might be TRBD1 (5 bases). This CDR3 spans 13 amino acids. Per the germline V gene, CDR1 is SEHNR and CDR2 is FQNEAQ (reference sequence). V lost 7 bases and J 3 bases, leaving 9 bases between the germline ends. The CDR3 here is CASIDSYTGELFF. In nucleotides, the CDR3 is TGTGCCAGCATAGACAGTTACACCGGGGAGCTGTTTTTT.

This clonotype was seen at least ten times. CDR3 protein: CASSPQAGGRDEQYF. Here the CDR3 DNA reads TGTGCCAGCTCACCTCAAGCGGGGGGGAGGGACGAGCAGTACTTC. The chain joins TRBV18 to TRBJ2-7, with 10 bases lining up with TRBD2. Germline V gene sequence: CDR1 KGHSH, CDR2 LQKENI. The CDR3 is 15 amino acids. J gave up 5 bases and V 3 bases, and 7 bases lay outside the gene matches.

V gene TRBV12-3 or TRBV12-4 combines with J gene TRBJ2-7; 8 bases are a match to TRBD1. The CDR3 has 14 residues. Losses at the gene ends were 6 bases for V and 4 bases for J; bases not matched to a gene: 8. The CDR3 protein is CASRGTGTGYEQYF. CDR3 DNA sequence: TGTGCCAGCAGAGGGACAGGTACAGGTTACGAGCAGTACTTC.

This clonotype has more than one count but fewer than ten. V is TRBV7-9 and J is TRBJ2-3; the D is unclear. Germline V CDR1 and CDR2: SEHNR, FQNEAQ (reference sequence). Between the trimmed V and J ends, which lost 2 bases and 6 bases, there was a span of 12 bases. The CDR3 totals 14 residues. The CDR3 bases are TGTGCCAGCAGCTTACCTGGGTCAATTGATACGCAGTATTTT. This encodes CASSLPGSIDTQYF.

This clonotype occurred many times. The genes are TRBV28 and TRBJ1-6, with a weak D call TRBD1 (5 bases). The V end lost 8 bases, the J end lost 8 bases, and 19 bases lay between the germline ends. This CDR3 comprises 15 residues. Germline V gives CDR1 MDHEN, CDR2 SYDVKM. CDR3 in amino acids: CASFSSVGDHSPLHF. The CDR3 nucleotides are TGTGCCAGCTTCTCTTCGGTAGGGGATCATTCACCCCTCCACTTT. The full variable domain, in which reference TRBV28 and TRBJ1-6 provide the parts outside the CDR3, is DVKVTQSSRYLVKRTGEKVFLECVQDMDHENMFWYRQDPGLGLRLIYFSYDVKMKEKGDIPEGYSVSREKKERFSLILESASTNQTSMYLCASFSSVGDHSPLHFGNGTRLTVT.

This clonotype was detected many times. V usage is TRBV12-3 or TRBV12-4 and J usage is TRBJ1-6, with TRBD1 matching over 10 bases. J gave up 10 bases and V 5 bases, and 11 bases lay outside the gene matches. The CDR3 consists of 16 residues. The CDR3 region has the DNA TGTGCCAGCAGTCTTATGACAGGGGGCGCGGGATCACCCCTCCACTTT. Translated: CASSLMTGGAGSPLHF.

In this sample, this clonotype turned up a few times. V and J are TRBV7-9 and TRBJ2-3; 16 bases are a match to TRBD2. The J segment lost 5 bases and the V segment lost 5 bases, leaving 7 bases of the junction unmatched. Germline V gene sequence: CDR1 SEHNR, CDR2 FQNEAQ (reference sequence). This CDR3 is 17 amino acids long. CDR3 protein: CASSRGTSGGAIDTQYF. As DNA, the CDR3 is TGTGCCAGCAGCCGGGGGACTAGCGGGGGGGCTATAGATACGCAGTATTTT.

J is TRBJ2-5 and V is TRBV6-5; D unresolved. The V gene lost 6 bases and the J gene lost 1 base, with 6 bases spanning the gap. Germline assignment: CDR1 MNHEY and CDR2 SVGAGI. The CDR3 runs to 12 residues. The CDR3 sequence: CASRDIQETQYF. As DNA, the CDR3 is TGTGCCAGCAGGGATATCCAAGAGACCCAGTACTTC.

This clonotype was picked up a small number of times. This chain uses TRBV6-1 with TRBJ2-3; the D gene is possibly TRBD2 (5 bases). CDR1 and CDR2 (germline): MNHNS, SASEGT. V was clipped by 5 bases and J by 6 bases, with 12 bases between them. The CDR3 runs to 13 residues. The CDR3 nucleotides read TGTGCCAGCAGTCCCGACCCGGGGGATACGCAGTATTTT. Amino acid sequence: CASSPDPGDTQYF.

The chain recombines TRBV7-9 with TRBJ2-7; 7 positions agree with TRBD1. CDR1 is SEHNR, CDR2 FQNEAQ, per germline (reference sequence). This CDR3 contains 16 residues. V was clipped by 5 bases and J by 2 bases; unmatched bases: 12. CDR3: CASSPSGGQGAYEQYF. CDR3 coding DNA: TGTGCCAGCAGCCCGTCGGGTGGGCAGGGGGCCTACGAGCAGTACTTC.

There are a few counts of this clonotype. Mismatch with germline at one junction end may stem from a read error. The V gene is TRBV5-6, the J gene TRBJ2-5; the D is unclear. CDR3 length: 13 amino acids. Germline lookup yields CDR1 SGHDT and CDR2 YYEEEE. The CDR3 DNA reads TGTGCCATCAGCCCCGGGCTCAGAGAGACCCAGTACTTC. Amino acid sequence: CAISPGLRETQYF.

The sample holds a few counts of this clonotype. The rearrangement joins TRBV5-6 to TRBJ2-7, with unresolved D. Germline V lookup: CDR1 SGHDT, CDR2 YYEEEE. This CDR3 is built from 11 residues. V gave up 4 bases and J gave up 3 bases, with 5 bases separating them. CDR3 loop: CASSVHYEQYF. Written as DNA, the CDR3 is TGTGCCAGCAGCGTCCACTACGAGCAGTACTTC.

The sample holds many counts of this clonotype. The chain carries TRBV24-1 and TRBJ2-1; D unclear. The V and J ends lost 3 bases and 3 bases respectively, with 11 bases between them. CDR3 size: 15 residues. CDR1 KGHDR and CDR2 SFDVKD come from the germline V gene. CDR3 in amino acids: CATSDVYGDYNEQFF. DNA of the CDR3: TGTGCCACCAGTGATGTGTACGGAGACTACAATGAGCAGTTCTTC.